This note documents a single T cell receptor (beta chain) sequence. Its antigen specificity is not known. There are no base qualities to consult, and no much larger clone falls within one base. Patients with autoimmune disease history or receiving systemic immunosuppression were excluded from the trial. In every dose cohort, peripheral blood was drawn for TCR sequencing at baseline, cycle 4 day 1, and cycle 7 day 1. Samples came from an open-label, multicenter, first-in-human phase I dose-escalation trial of ivuxolimab. Adults with locally advanced or metastatic melanoma, renal cell, hepatocellular, or head and neck squamous cell carcinoma were enrolled in the trial. Before TCR sequencing, CD4+ T cells and CD8+ T cells were sorted from peripheral blood as separate populations. The data stem from a study of OX40 agonist ivuxolimab in advanced cancers. In terms of the full investigation: The costimulatory receptor OX40 (CD134) was targeted by ivuxolimab, a fully human IgG2 agonistic monoclonal antibody. Intravenous ivuxolimab was administered to patients every 2 weeks at six dose levels: 0.01, 0.1, 0.3, 1.5, 3 and 10 mg/kg. Of the roughly 54 dose-escalation patients, hepatocellular carcinoma was present in roughly 19, melanoma in around 15, renal cell carcinoma in 9 and head and neck cancer in 9. In the dose-escalation cohort, approximately 82% of patients were male, and the mean age was around 65 years with a range of about 20 to 79. Patients were allowed to have had prior anti-PD-1, anti-PD-L1 or anti-CTLA-4 therapy, and approximately 37% of the dose-escalation patients had been treated with checkpoint inhibitors. Partial responses occurred in three dose-escalation patients, of whom one had hepatocellular carcinoma and two had cutaneous melanoma. Peripheral TCRbeta sequencing aimed to test whether ivuxolimab altered TCR sequence diversity and caused clonal T-cell expansion. The paper describes the monotherapy dose-escalation part (N of about 54 patients) of the phase I trial of ivuxolimab.

For sequencing of the TCRbeta CDR3 region, genomic DNA was extracted from the sorted cells. The immunoSEQ Assay was used for sequencing of TCRbeta CDR3 regions. This is the immuneACCESS table as TCRdb keeps it, with only in-frame sequences that have V and J called. A part of the clones is gone; compared with another copy, unresolved V genes explain less than half, and the rest is unexplained. Present in this sample are about 89,000 clones, 85% to 90% of which were seen just once. The ten largest account for 6.5% of the sample. Findings and caveats that apply to the study as a whole: In the 0.1-3.0 mg/kg groups, partial responders had among the lowest normalized peripheral clonal expansion, particularly in CD8+ T cells. After ivuxolimab, CD8+ T cells had more expanded clones than CD4+ T cells on average. At doses of 0.1 to 3.0 mg/kg, clonal expansion of both CD4+ and CD8+ T cells in blood was seen between baseline and week 6. Low levels of normalized T-cell clonal expansion were also seen in some patients who did not respond. Which antigens the clonally expanded peripheral T cells were specific for was not determined.

Sequencing was performed on CD4+ or CD8+ T cells sorted from blood, taken in a trial of the OX40 agonist ivuxolimab. The receptor comes from an adult with an advanced solid tumor such as melanoma, head and neck, liver or kidney cancer.

The sequenced DNA is TGCGCCAGCAGCTTGCCCTTAAGAGGGGGAGGCACCGGGGAGCTGTTTTTT. Its protein reads: CASSLPLRGGGTGELFF. The chain is assembled from TRBV5-1 and TRBJ2-2; the D region is possibly TRBD1 or TRBD2, each matching across 6 bases. Per the germline V gene, SGHRS is the CDR1 and YFSETQ is the CDR2. The CDR3, from cysteine to phenylalanine, totals 17 residues. Only CDR3 DNA remains: 51 bases, in frame from the first base. V drops 1 base and J drops 4 bases, leaving 17 bases in between.